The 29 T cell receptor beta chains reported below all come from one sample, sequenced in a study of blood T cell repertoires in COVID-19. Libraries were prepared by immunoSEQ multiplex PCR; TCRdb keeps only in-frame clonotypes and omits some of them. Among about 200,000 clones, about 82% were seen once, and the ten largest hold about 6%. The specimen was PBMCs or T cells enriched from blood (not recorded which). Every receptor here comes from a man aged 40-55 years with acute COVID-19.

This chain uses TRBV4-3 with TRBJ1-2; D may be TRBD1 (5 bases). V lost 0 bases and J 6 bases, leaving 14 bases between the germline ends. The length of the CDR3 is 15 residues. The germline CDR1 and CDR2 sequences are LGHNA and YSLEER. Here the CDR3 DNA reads TGCGCCAGCAGCCAAGATGCGTCCAGGGTGAATGGCTACACCTTC. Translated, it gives CASSQDASRVNGYTF.

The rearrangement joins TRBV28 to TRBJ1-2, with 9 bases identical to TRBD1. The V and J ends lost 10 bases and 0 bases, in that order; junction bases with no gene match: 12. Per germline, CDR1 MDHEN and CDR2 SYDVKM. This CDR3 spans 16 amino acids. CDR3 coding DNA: TGTGCCACCGGGGGAACAGGGGGCGGAACTAACTATGGCTACACCTTC. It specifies CATGGTGGGTNYGYTF.

CDR3 amino acids: CASSPRGTGNTIYF. The CDR3 nucleotides are TGTGCCAGCAGCCCAAGGGGTACGGGAAACACCATATATTTT. The chain combines TRBV9 with TRBJ1-3, with TRBD1 as a possible D gene (5 bases). The CDR3 length is 14 residues. Trimming removed 4 bases at V and 4 bases at J, with 12 bases between. Germline V CDR1 and CDR2: SGDLS, YYNGEE.

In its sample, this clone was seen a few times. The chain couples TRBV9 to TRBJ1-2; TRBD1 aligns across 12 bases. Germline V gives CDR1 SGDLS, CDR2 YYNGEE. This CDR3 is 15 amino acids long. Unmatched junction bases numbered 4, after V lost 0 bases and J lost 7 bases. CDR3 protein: CASSVEGQGASGYTF. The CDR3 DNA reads TGTGCCAGCAGCGTAGAGGGACAGGGGGCCTCTGGCTACACCTTC.

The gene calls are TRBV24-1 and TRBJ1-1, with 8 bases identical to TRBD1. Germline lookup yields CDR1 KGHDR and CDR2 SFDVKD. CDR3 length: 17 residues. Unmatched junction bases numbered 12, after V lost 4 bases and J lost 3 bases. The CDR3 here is CATSERGQGLFDTEAFF. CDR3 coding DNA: TGTGCCACCAGTGAAAGAGGACAGGGTCTTTTCGACACTGAAGCTTTCTTT.

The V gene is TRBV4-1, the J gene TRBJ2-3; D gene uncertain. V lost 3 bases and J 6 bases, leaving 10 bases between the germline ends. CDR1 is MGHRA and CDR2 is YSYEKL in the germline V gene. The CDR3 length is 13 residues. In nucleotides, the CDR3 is TGCGCCAGCAGCCACCAGACCGGGGATACGCAGTATTTT. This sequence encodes CASSHQTGDTQYF.

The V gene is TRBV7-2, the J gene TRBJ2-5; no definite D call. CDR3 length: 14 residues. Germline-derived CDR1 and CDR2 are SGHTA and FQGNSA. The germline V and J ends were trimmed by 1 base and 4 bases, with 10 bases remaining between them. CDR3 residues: CASSLGSAAETQYF. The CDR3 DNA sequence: TGTGCCAGCAGCTTAGGCTCTGCGGCAGAGACCCAGTACTTC.

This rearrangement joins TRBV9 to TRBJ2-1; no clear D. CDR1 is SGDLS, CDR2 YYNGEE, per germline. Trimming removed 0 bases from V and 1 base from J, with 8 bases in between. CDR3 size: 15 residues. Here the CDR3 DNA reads TGTGCCAGCAGCGTAGCTGACGGGTCCTACAATGAGCAGTTCTTC. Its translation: CASSVADGSYNEQFF.

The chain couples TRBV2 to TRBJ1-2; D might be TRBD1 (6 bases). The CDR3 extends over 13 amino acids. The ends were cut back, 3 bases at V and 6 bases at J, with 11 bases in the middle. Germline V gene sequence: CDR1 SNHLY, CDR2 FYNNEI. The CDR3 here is CASSDGGWDGYTF. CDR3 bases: TGTGCCAGCAGTGATGGGGGCTGGGATGGCTACACCTTC.

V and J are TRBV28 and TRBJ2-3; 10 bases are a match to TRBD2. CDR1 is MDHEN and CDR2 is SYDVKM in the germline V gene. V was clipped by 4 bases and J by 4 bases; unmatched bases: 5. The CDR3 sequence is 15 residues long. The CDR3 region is CASSSSGRGPDTQYF. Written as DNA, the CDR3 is TGTGCCAGCAGTTCAAGCGGGAGGGGTCCAGATACGCAGTATTTT.

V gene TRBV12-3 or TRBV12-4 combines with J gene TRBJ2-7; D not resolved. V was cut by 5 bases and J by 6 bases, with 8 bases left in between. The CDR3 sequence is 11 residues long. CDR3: CASSHTREQYF. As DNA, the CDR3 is TGTGCCAGCAGTCATACACGCGAGCAGTACTTC.

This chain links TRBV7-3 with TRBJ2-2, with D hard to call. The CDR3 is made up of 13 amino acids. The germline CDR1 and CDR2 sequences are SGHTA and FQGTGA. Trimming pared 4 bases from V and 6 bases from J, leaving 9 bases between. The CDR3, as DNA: TGTGCCAGCAGCTCGGGTGGCGCCGGGGAGCTGTTTTTT. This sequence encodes CASSSGGAGELFF.

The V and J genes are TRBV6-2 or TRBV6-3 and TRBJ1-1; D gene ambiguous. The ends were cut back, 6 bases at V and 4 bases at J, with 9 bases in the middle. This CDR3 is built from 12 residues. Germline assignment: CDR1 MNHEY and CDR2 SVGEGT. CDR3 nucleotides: TGTGCCAGCAGCCTTGCGGCCACTGAAGCTTTCTTT. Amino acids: CASSLAATEAFF.

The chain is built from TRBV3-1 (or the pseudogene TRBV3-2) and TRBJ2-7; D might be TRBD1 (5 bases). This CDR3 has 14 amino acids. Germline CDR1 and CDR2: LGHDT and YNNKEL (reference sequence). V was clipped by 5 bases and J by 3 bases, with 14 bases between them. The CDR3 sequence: CASSSRQLYYEQYF. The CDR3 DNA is TGTGCCAGCAGCTCCCGACAGCTCTACTACGAGCAGTACTTC.

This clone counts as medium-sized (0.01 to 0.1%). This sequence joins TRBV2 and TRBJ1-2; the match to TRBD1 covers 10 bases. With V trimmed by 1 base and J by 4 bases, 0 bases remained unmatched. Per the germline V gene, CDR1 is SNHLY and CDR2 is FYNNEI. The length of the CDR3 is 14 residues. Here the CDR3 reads CASSEGQGAYGYTF. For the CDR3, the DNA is TGTGCCAGCAGTGAAGGACAGGGGGCCTATGGCTACACCTTC. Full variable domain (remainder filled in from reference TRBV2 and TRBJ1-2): EPEVTQTPSHQVTQMGQEVILRCVPISNHLYFYWYRQILGQKVEFLVSFYNNEISEKSEIFDDQFSVERPDGSNFTLKIRSTKLEDSAMYFCASSEGQGAYGYTFGSGTRLTVV.

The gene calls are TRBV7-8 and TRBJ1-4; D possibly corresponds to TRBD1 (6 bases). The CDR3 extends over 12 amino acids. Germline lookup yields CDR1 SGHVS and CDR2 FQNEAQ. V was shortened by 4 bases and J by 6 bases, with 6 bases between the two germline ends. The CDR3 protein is CASSYRDEKLFF. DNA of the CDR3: TGTGCCAGCAGCTACAGGGATGAAAAACTGTTTTTT. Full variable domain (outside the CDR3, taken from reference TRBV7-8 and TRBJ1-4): GAGVSQSPRYKVAKRGQDVALRCDPISGHVSLFWYQQALGQGPEFLTYFQNEAQLDKSGLPSDRFFAERPEGSVSTLKIQRTQQEDSAVYLCASSYRDEKLFFGSGTQLSVL.

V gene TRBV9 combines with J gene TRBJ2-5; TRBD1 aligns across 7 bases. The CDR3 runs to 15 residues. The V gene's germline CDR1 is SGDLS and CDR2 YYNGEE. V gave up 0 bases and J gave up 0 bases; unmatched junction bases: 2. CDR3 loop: CASSVAGTDQETQYF. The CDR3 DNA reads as TGTGCCAGCAGCGTAGCTGGGACAGACCAAGAGACCCAGTACTTC.

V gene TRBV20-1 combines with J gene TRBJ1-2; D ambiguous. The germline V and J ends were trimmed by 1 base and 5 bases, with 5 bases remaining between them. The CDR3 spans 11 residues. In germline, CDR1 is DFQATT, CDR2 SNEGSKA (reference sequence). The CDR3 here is CSARGAYGYTF. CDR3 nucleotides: TGCAGTGCTAGAGGGGCTTATGGCTACACCTTC.

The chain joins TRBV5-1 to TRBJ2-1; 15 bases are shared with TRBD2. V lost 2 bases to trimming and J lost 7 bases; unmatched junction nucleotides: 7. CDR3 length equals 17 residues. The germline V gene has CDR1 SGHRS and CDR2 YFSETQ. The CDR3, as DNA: TGCGCCAGCAGCTTTAGGACTAGCGGGAGGGCGGGGAATGAGCAGTTCTTC. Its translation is CASSFRTSGRAGNEQFF.

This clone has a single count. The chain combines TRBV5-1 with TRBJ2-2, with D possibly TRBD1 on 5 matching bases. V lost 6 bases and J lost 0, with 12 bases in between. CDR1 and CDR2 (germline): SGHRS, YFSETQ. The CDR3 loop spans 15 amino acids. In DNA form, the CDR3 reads TGCGCCAGCACCCTGACAGCAACGAACACCGGGGAGCTGTTTTTT. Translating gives CASTLTATNTGELFF.

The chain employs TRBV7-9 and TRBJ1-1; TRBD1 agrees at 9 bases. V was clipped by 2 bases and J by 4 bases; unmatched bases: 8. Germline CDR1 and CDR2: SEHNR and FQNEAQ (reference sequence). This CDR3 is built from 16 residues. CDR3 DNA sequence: TGTGCCAGCAGCTTACCTACAGGGGGCCCTATCACTGAAGCTTTCTTT. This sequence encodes CASSLPTGGPITEAFF.

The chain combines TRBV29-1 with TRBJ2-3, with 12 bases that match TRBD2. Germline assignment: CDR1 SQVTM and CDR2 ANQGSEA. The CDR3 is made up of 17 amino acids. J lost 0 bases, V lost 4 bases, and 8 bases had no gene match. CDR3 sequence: CSVAALTSGRSTDTQYF. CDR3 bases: TGCAGCGTTGCCGCCCTTACTAGCGGGAGGAGCACAGATACGCAGTATTTT.

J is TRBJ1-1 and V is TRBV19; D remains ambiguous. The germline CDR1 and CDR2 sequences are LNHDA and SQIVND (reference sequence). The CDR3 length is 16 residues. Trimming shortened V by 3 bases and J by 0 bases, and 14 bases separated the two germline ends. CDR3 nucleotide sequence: TGTGCCAGTAGTATCCCACGGTCGGGGATGAACACTGAAGCTTTCTTT. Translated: CASSIPRSGMNTEAFF.

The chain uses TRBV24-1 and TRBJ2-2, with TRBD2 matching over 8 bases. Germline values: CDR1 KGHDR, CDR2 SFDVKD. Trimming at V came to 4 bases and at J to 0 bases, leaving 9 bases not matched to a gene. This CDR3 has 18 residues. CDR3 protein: CATSDLGGRSANTGELFF. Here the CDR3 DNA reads TGTGCCACCAGTGACCTGGGCGGGAGGTCAGCGAACACCGGGGAGCTGTTTTTT.

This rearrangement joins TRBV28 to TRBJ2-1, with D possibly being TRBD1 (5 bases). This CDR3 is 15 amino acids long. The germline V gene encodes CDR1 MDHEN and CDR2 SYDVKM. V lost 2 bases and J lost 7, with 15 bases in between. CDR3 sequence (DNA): TGTGCCAGCAGTTTACCCCTCGAAGGGGCGAATGAGCAGTTCTTC. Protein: CASSLPLEGANEQFF. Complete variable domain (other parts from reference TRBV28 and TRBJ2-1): DVKVTQSSRYLVKRTGEKVFLECVQDMDHENMFWYRQDPGLGLRLIYFSYDVKMKEKGDIPEGYSVSREKKERFSLILESASTNQTSMYLCASSLPLEGANEQFFGPGTRLTVL.

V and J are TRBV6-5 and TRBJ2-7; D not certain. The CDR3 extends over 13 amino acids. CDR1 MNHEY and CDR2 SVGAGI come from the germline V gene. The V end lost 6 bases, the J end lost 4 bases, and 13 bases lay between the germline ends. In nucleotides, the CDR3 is TGTGCCAGCAGCAACCGTGCACGGTACGAGCAGTACTTC. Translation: CASSNRARYEQYF.

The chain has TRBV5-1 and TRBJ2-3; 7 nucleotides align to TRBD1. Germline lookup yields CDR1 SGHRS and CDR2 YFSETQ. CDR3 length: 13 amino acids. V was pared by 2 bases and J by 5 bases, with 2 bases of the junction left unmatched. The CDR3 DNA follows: TGCGCCAGCAGCTTTTACAGGGGAGATACGCAGTATTTT. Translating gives CASSFYRGDTQYF. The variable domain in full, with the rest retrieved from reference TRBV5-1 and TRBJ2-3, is KAGVTQTPRYLIKTRGQQVTLSCSPISGHRSVSWYQQTPGQGLQFLFEYFSETQRNKGNFPGRFSGRQFSNSRSEMNVSTLELGDSALYLCASSFYRGDTQYFGPGTRLTVL.

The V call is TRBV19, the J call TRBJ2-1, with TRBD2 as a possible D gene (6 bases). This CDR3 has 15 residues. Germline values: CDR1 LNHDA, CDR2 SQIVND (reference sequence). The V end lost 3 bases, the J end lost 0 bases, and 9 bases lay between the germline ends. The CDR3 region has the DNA TGTGCCAGTAGTATTCGGGGGAACTCCTACAATGAGCAGTTCTTC. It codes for CASSIRGNSYNEQFF. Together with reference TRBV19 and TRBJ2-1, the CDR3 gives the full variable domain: DGGITQSPKYLFRKEGQNVTLSCEQNLNHDAMYWYRQDPGQGLRLIYYSQIVNDFQKGDIAEGYSVSREKKESFPLTVTSAQKNPTAFYLCASSIRGNSYNEQFFGPGTRLTVL.

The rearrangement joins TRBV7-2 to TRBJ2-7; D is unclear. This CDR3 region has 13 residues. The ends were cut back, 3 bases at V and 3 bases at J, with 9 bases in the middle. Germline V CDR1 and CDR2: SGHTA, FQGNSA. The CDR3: CASSFYVGYEQYF. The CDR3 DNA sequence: TGTGCCAGCAGCTTTTACGTCGGCTACGAGCAGTACTTC.